The entry that follows covers one T cell receptor (beta chain) sequence. This record comes from a study of blood T cell repertoires in COVID-19. Study overall: The cDNA or gDNA used as material had been derived from T cells, B-cell-depleted T cells, or PBMCs.

Two negative PCRs, clearance, or symptom resolution characterized the recovered Cohort 3 donors. Clones were sequenced by immunoSEQ multiplex PCR, and TCRdb holds only the in-frame ones, with some missing. The sample shows roughly 320,000 clones, 85% to 90% of them seen only once. The clonotype was recovered from a man younger than 40 who had recovered from COVID-19. The source material was PBMCs or T cells enriched from blood (not recorded which).

The CDR3, as DNA: TGTGCCAGTAGTCCACAGGGGCTACAATCCTACGAGCAGTACTTC. It codes for CASSPQGLQSYEQYF. The chain links TRBV19 to TRBJ2-7, with 7 bases matching TRBD1. CDR1 is LNHDA, CDR2 SQIVND, per germline (reference sequence). The CDR3 is 15 residues long. V shed 5 bases, J shed 1 base, and the junction held 8 bases outside the gene matches.